The rows below give T cell receptor beta chains drawn from one sample of a study of blood T cell repertoires in COVID-19. Clones were sequenced by immunoSEQ multiplex PCR, and TCRdb holds only the in-frame ones, with some missing. In the table there are 200,000 to 250,000 clones, about 80% of which are singletons. Sequencing used PBMCs or T cells enriched from blood (not recorded which). The source of these receptors is a woman between 50 and 59 years old who had been exposed to COVID-19. Both conserved end residues are part of each CDR3. The D gene is left open where the match is weak.

D: .
V: TRBV6-1
J: TRBJ2-5
DNA: TGTGCCAGCAGTGAGTTTGGGAGATCGGGGACCCAGTACTTC
CDR3: CASSEFGRSGTQYF

D: TRBD1
V: TRBV2
J: TRBJ1-4
DNA: TGTGCCAGCGGATCCAGGGGGCAGGAAAAACTGTTTTTT
CDR3: CASGSRGQEKLFF

D: .
V: TRBV7-9
J: TRBJ1-2
DNA: TGTGCCAGCAGCTTGGGGGGCTATGGCTACACCTTC
CDR3: CASSLGGYGYTF

D: .
V: TRBV6-5
J: TRBJ1-1
DNA: TGTGCCAGCAGTACTGGGGCCCCCTCCCCGCCTGAAGCTTTCTTT
CDR3: CASSTGAPSPPEAFF

D: .
V: TRBV18
J: TRBJ2-5
DNA: TGTGCCAGCTCGTCGAACAGGGCGGAGACCCAGTACTTC
CDR3: CASSSNRAETQYF

D: .
V: TRBV30
J: TRBJ1-2
DNA: TGTGCCTGCTCAACGAGGAGACTGTCCTATGGCTACACCTTC
CDR3: CACSTRRLSYGYTF

D: .
V: TRBV29-1
J: TRBJ1-1
DNA: TGCAGCGTTGGACACAGGGTCGACACTGAAGCTTTCTTT
CDR3: CSVGHRVDTEAFF

D: .
V: TRBV3-1/TRBV3-2
J: TRBJ2-4
DNA: TGTGCCAGCAGCGACCATGGGGGGAATGAAAACATTCAGTACTTC
CDR3: CASSDHGGNENIQYF

D: .
V: TRBV19
J: TRBJ1-1
DNA: TGTGCCAGTAGCCCGACCCCCGGGGACACTGAAGCTTTCTTT
CDR3: CASSPTPGDTEAFF

D: .
V: TRBV6-5
J: TRBJ1-3
DNA: TGTGCCAGCATCCTCGTAGGGAGGTTTGGAAACACCATATATTTT
CDR3: CASILVGRFGNTIYF

D: TRBD2
V: TRBV6-4
J: TRBJ2-1
DNA: TGTGCCAGCAGTGAGGGACTAGCGGCGAATGAGCAGTTCTTC
CDR3: CASSEGLAANEQFF

D: .
V: TRBV7-9
J: TRBJ1-1
DNA: TGTGCCAGCAGCTTAGTACAAGGGGCAACTGAAGCTTTCTTT
CDR3: CASSLVQGATEAFF

D: .
V: TRBV5-5
J: TRBJ1-1
DNA: TGTGCCAGCAGCTGGACTCCAACTTCCAACACTGAAGCTTTCTTT
CDR3: CASSWTPTSNTEAFF

D: TRBD1
V: TRBV7-3
J: TRBJ1-1
DNA: TGTGCCAGCAGCCAACAGGGGCAGGGGACTGAAGCTTTCTTT
CDR3: CASSQQGQGTEAFF